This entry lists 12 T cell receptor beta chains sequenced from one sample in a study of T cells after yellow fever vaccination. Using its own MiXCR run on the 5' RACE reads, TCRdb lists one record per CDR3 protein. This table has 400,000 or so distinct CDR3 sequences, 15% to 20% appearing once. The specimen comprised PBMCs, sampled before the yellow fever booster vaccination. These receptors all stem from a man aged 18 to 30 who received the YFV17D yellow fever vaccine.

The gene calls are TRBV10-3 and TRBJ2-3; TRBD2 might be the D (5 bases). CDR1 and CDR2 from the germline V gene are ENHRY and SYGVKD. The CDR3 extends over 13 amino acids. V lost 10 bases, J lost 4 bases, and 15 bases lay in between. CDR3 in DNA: TGTGCCACCCAACTGGCGGGTCCAGATACGCAGTATTTT. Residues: CATQLAGPDTQYF.

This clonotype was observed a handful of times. The CDR3 region has the DNA TGCGCCAGCAGCCCCCGGACAGGGGTTAGTGAGGCCCAGCATTTT. The encoded protein is CASSPRTGVSEAQHF. This sequence joins TRBV4-1 and TRBJ1-5, with 9 positions matching TRBD1. This CDR3 has 15 residues. V was pared by 4 bases and J by 11 bases, with 12 bases of the junction left unmatched. Germline V gives CDR1 MGHRA, CDR2 YSYEKL.

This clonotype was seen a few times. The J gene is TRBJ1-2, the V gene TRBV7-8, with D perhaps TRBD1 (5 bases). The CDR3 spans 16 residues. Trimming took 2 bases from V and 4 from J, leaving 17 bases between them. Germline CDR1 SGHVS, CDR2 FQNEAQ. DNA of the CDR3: TGTGCCAGCAGCTTAATCTCCGGGGGTGTAGGCTATGGCTACACCTTC. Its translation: CASSLISGGVGYGYTF.

As DNA, the CDR3 is TGTGCCAGCAGCGTACAGAGGAACACTGAAGCTTTCTTT. As protein: CASSVQRNTEAFF. The chain couples TRBV7-3 to TRBJ1-1; no reliable D call. Germline CDR1 SGHTA, CDR2 FQGTGA. V lost 5 bases and J 1 base, leaving 8 bases between the germline ends. The CDR3 has 13 residues.

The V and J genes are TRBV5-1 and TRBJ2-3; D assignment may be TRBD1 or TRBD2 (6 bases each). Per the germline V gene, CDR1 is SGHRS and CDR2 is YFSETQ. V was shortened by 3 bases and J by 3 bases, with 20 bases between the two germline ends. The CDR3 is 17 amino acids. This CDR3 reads CASSSNSGDIGTDTQYF. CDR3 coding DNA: TGCGCCAGCAGCTCAAACTCGGGGGACATTGGGACAGATACGCAGTATTTT. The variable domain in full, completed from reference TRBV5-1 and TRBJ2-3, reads KAGVTQTPRYLIKTRGQQVTLSCSPISGHRSVSWYQQTPGQGLQFLFEYFSETQRNKGNFPGRFSGRQFSNSRSEMNVSTLELGDSALYLCASSSNSGDIGTDTQYFGPGTRLTVL.

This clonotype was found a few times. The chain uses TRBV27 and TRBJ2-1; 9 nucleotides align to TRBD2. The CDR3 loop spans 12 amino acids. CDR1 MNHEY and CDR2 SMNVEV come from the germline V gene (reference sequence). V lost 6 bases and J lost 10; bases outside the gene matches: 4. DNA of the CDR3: TGTGCCAGCAGAGCGGGGGGAAGAGAGCAGTTCTTC. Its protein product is CASRAGGREQFF.

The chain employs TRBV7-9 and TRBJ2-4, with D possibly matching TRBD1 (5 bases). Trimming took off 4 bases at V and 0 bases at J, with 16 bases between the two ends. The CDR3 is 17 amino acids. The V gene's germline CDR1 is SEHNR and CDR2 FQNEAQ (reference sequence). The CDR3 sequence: CASSSSVRGLAKNIQYF. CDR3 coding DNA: TGTGCCAGCAGCTCCAGTGTAAGGGGATTAGCCAAAAACATTCAGTACTTC.

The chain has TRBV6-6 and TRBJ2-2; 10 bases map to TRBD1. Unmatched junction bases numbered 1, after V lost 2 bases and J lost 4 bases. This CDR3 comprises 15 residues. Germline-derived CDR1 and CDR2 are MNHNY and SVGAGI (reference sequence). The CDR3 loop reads CASSYGTGVTGELFF. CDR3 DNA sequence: TGTGCCAGCAGTTACGGGACAGGGGTCACCGGGGAGCTGTTTTTT.

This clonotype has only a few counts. The CDR3 DNA reads as TGTGCCAGCAGCCCCCCGGGGCTAGCAGGGGGGGAGACCCAGTACTTC. This codes for CASSPPGLAGGETQYF. The chain couples TRBV14 to TRBJ2-5; TRBD1 might be the D (7 bases). The CDR3 totals 16 residues. The V gene lost 4 bases and the J gene lost 5 bases, with 20 bases spanning the gap. The germline CDR1 and CDR2 sequences are SGHDN and FVKESK.

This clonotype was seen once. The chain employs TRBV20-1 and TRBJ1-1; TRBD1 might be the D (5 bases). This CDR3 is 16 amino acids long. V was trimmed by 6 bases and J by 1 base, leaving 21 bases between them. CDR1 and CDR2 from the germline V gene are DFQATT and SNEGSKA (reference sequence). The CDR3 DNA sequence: TGCAGTGCCGAATACGCAGGGAAGATGGCGAACACTGAAGCTTTCTTT. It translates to CSAEYAGKMANTEAFF.

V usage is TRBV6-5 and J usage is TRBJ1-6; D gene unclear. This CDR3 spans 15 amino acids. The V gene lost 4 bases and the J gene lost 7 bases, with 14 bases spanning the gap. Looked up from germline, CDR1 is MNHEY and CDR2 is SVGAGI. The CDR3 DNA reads TGTGCCAGCAGTTTCGAACGATTGGGGAATTCACCCCTCCACTTT. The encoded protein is CASSFERLGNSPLHF.

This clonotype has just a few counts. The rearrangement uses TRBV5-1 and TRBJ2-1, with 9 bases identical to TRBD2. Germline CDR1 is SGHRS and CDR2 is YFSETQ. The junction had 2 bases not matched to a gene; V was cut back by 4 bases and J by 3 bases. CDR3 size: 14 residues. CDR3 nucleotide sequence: TGCGCCAGCAGCGCGGGGGGGCTCTACAATGAGCAGTTCTTC. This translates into CASSAGGLYNEQFF.